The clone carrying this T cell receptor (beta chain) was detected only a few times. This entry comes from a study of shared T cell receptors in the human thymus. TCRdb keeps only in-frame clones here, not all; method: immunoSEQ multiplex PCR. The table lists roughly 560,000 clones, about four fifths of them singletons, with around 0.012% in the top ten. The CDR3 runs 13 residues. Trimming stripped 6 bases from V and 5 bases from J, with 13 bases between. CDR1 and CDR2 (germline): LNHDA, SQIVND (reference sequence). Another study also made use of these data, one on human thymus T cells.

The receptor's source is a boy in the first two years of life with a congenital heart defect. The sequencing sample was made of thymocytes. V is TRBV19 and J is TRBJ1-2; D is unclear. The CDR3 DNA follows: TGTGCCAGTAGCGAACTAGAGGAGTATGGCTACACCTTC. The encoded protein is CASSELEEYGYTF.